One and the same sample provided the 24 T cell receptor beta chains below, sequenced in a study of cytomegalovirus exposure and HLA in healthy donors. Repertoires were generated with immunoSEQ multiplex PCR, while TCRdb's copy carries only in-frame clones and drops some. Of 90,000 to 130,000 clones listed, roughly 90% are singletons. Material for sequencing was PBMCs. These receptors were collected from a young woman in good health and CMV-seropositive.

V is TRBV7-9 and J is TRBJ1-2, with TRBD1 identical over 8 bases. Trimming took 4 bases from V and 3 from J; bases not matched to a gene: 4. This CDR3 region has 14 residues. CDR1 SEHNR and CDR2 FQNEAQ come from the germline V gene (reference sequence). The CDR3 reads CASSSSQGDYGYTF. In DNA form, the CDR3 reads TGTGCCAGCAGCTCTTCACAGGGGGACTATGGCTACACCTTC.

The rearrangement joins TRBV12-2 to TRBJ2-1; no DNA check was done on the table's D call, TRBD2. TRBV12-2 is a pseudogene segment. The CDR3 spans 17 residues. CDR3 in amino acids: CASRLSGQKTSYNEQFF. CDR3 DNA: TGTGCAAGTCGCTTAAGCGGTCAGAAGACTTCCTACAATGAGCAGTTCTTC.

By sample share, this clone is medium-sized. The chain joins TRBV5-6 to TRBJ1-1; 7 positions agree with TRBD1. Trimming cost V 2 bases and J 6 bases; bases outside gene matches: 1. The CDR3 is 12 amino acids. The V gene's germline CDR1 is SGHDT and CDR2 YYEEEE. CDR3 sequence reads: CASSLTGAEAFF. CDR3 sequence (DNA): TGTGCCAGCAGCTTAACAGGGGCTGAAGCTTTCTTT.

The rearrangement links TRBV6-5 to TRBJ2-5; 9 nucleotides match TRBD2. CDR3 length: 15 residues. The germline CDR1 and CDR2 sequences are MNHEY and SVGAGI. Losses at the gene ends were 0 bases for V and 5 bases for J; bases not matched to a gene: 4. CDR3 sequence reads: CASSYSPSGTETQYF. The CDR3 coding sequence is TGTGCCAGCAGTTACTCGCCTAGCGGGACTGAGACCCAGTACTTC.

The CDR3 region has the DNA TGCGCCAGCAGCCCCCTCCCGGACAGGGAGGCTATGGCGCAGTATTTT. Translated: CASSPLPDREAMAQYF. The V gene is TRBV5-1, the J gene TRBJ2-3; 8 bases agree with TRBD1. CDR3 length equals 16 residues. Trimming took 4 bases from V and 10 from J; bases not matched to a gene: 17. Germline V gives CDR1 SGHRS, CDR2 YFSETQ.

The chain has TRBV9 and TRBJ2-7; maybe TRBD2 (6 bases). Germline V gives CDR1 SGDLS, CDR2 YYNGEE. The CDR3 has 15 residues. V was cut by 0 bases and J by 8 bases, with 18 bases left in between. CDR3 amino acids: CASSVEGLASTKQYF. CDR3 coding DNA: TGTGCCAGCAGCGTAGAGGGGCTAGCGAGTACGAAGCAGTACTTC.

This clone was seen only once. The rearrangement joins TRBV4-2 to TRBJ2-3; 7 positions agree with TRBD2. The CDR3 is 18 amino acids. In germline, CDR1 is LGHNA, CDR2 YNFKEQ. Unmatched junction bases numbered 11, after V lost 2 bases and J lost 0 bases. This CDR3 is CASSQTRGSGSSTDTQYF. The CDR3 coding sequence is TGTGCCAGCAGCCAAACCCGGGGTAGCGGGTCTAGCACAGATACGCAGTATTTT.

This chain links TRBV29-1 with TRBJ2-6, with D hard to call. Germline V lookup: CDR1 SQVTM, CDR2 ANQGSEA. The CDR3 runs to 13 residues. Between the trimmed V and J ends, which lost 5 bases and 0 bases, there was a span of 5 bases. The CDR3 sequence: CSVSSSGANVLTF. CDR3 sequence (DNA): TGCAGCGTTTCCAGCTCTGGGGCCAACGTCCTGACTTTC.

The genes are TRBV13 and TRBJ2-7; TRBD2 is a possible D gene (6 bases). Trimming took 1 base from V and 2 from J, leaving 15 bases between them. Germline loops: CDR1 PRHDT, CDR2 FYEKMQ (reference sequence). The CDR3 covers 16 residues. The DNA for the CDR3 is TGTGCCAGCAGCTTAGTGTCTTGGGGGGTTCCCTACGAGCAGTACTTC. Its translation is CASSLVSWGVPYEQYF.

The CDR3 sequence is CASSSNKLAGDYNEQFF. CDR3 nucleotides: TGTGCCAGCAGTTCAAACAAACTAGCGGGGGACTACAATGAGCAGTTCTTC. The rearrangement links TRBV27 to TRBJ2-1, with TRBD2 matching 11 bases. The CDR3 loop spans 17 amino acids. CDR1 and CDR2 from the germline V gene are MNHEY and SMNVEV (reference sequence). J gave up 3 bases and V 4 bases, and 8 bases lay outside the gene matches.

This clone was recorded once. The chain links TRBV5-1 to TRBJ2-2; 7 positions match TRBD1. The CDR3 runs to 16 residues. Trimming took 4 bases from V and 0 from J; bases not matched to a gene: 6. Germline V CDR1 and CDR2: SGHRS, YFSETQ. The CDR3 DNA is TGCGCCAGCAGCCCGGGGACAGCTCCGAACACCGGGGAGCTGTTTTTT. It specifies CASSPGTAPNTGELFF.

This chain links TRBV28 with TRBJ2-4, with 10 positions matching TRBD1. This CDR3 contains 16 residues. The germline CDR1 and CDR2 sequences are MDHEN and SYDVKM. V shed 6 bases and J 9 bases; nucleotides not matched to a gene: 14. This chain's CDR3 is CASSYRDRGPPGIQYF. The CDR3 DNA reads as TGTGCCAGCAGCTATCGGGACAGGGGCCCCCCGGGCATTCAGTACTTC.

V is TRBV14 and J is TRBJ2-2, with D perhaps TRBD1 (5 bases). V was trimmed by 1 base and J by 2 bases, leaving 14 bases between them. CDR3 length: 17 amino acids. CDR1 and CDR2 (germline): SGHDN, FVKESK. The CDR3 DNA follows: TGTGCCAGCAGCCAAGGAGTAGGGGCCTCTAACACCGGGGAGCTGTTTTTT. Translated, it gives CASSQGVGASNTGELFF.

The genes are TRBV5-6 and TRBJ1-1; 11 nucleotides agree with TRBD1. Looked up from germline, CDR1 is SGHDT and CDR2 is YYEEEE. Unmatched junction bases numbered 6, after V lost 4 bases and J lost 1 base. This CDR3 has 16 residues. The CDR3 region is CASSRTGGYENTEAFF. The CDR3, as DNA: TGTGCCAGCAGCAGGACAGGGGGCTACGAGAACACTGAAGCTTTCTTT.

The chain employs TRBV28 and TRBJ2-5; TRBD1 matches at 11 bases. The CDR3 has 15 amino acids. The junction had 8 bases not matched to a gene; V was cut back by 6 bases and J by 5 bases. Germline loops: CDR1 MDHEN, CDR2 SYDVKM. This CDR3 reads CASRIGTGGMETQYF. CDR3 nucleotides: TGTGCCAGCAGAATCGGGACAGGGGGTATGGAGACCCAGTACTTC. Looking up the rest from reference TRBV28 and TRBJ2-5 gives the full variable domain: DVKVTQSSRYLVKRTGEKVFLECVQDMDHENMFWYRQDPGLGLRLIYFSYDVKMKEKGDIPEGYSVSREKKERFSLILESASTNQTSMYLCASRIGTGGMETQYFGPGTRLLVL.

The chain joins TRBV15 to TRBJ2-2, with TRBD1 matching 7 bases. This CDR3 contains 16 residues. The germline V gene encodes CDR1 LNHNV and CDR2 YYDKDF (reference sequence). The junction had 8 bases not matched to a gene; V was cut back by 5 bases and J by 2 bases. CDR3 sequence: CATSFLQGQNTGELFF. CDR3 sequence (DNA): TGTGCCACCAGCTTCCTACAGGGGCAAAACACCGGGGAGCTGTTTTTT.

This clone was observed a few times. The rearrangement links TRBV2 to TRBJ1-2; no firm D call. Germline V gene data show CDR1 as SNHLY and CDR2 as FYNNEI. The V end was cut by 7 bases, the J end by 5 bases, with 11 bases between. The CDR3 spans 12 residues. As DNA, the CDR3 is TGTGCCAGCACGGTGAACCAATATGGCTACACCTTC. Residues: CASTVNQYGYTF.

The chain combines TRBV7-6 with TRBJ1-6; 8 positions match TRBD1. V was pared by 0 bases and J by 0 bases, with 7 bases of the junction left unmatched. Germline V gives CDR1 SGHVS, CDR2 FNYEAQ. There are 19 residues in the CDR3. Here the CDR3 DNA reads TGTGCCAGCAGCTTAGCTCTGGGACAGGTGAGCTCCTATAATTCACCCCTCCACTTT. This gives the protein CASSLALGQVSSYNSPLHF. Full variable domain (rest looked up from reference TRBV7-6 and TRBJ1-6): GAGVSQSPRYKVTKRGQDVALRCDPISGHVSLYWYRQALGQGPEFLTYFNYEAQQDKSGLPNDRFSAERPEGSISTLTIQRTEQRDSAMYRCASSLALGQVSSYNSPLHFGNGTRLTVT.

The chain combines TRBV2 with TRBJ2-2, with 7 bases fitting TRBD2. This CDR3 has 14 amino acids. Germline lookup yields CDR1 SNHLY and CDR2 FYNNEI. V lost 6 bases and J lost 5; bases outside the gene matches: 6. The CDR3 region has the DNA TGTGCCAGCAGGAGACTAGCTGTAACCGGGGAGCTGTTTTTT. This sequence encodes CASRRLAVTGELFF.

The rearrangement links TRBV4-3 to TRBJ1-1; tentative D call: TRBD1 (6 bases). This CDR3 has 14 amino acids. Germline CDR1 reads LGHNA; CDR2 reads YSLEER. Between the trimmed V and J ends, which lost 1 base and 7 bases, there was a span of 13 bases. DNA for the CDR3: TGCGCCAGCAGCCAAGTCAGCACAGGGCTTGAAGCTTTCTTT. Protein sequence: CASSQVSTGLEAFF.

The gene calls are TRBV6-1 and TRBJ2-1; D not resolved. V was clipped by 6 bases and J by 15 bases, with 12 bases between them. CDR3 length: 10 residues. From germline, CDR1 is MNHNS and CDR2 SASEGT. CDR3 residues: CASRAAQRFF. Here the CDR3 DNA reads TGTGCCAGCAGGGCGGCCCAGCGGTTCTTC.

In DNA form, the CDR3 reads TGTGCCAGCAGCGCCTTACAGGGACCCTACACCGGGGAGCTGTTTTTT. Its translation is CASSALQGPYTGELFF. V gene TRBV9 combines with J gene TRBJ2-2, with a tentative D call TRBD1 (6 bases). Trimming stripped 3 bases from V and 3 bases from J, with 15 bases between. The germline V gene encodes CDR1 SGDLS and CDR2 YYNGEE. The CDR3 length is 16 residues.

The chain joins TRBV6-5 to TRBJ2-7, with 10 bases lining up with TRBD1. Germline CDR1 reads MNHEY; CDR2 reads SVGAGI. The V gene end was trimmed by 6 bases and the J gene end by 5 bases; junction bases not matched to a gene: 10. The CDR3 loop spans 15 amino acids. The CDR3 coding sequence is TGTGCCAGCAGAAACCGGGACAGGGGATTCAACGAGCAGTACTTC. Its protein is CASRNRDRGFNEQYF.

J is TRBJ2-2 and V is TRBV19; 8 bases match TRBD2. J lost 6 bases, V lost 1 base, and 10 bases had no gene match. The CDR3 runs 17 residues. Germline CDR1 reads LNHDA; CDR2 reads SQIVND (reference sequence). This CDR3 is CASSIVRSGRYAGELFF. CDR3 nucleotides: TGTGCCAGTAGTATAGTGAGGAGCGGGAGATATGCCGGGGAGCTGTTTTTT.